A single sample gave rise to the 23 T cell receptor beta chains below, sequenced in a study of neoadjuvant nivolumab and ipilimumab in lung cancer. Data came from immunoSEQ multiplex PCR; TCRdb stores just in-frame clones and leaves some out. The sample includes over 15,000 clones, around 69% seen only once; the top ten take roughly 8%. Material: tumor tissue, obtained after neoadjuvant nivolumab, alone or with ipilimumab, at or shortly before surgery. The receptor set was obtained from an adult with non-small cell lung cancer.

The V gene is TRBV5-6, the J gene TRBJ1-5; D is unresolved. The germline V gene has CDR1 SGHDT and CDR2 YYEEEE. CDR3 size: 15 residues. Trimming cost V 2 bases and J 3 bases, with 12 bases left between them. CDR3 coding DNA: TGTGCCAGCAGCTTTAGGATGGGTGACAATCAGCCCCAGCATTTT. Translation gives CASSFRMGDNQPQHF. Variable domain in full (rest from reference TRBV5-6 and TRBJ1-5): DAGVTQSPTHLIKTRGQQVTLRCSPKSGHDTVSWYQQALGQGPQFIFQYYEEEERQRGNFPDRFSGHQFPNYSSELNVNALLLGDSALYLCASSFRMGDNQPQHFGDGTRLSIL.

V usage is TRBV6-5 and J usage is TRBJ2-4; weak D call: TRBD2 (5 bases). V shed 2 bases and J shed 6 bases, with 14 bases lying between them. This CDR3 has 15 residues. Germline CDR1 is MNHEY and CDR2 is SVGAGI. The CDR3 loop reads CASSYGAAFGNIQYF. The CDR3 coding sequence is TGTGCCAGCAGTTACGGAGCGGCCTTCGGAAACATTCAGTACTTC.

The chain carries TRBV6-5 and TRBJ2-1, with D unclear. The CDR3 runs to 15 residues. Germline V gene lookup returns CDR1 MNHEY and CDR2 SVGAGI. The V and J ends lost 6 bases and 0 bases respectively, with 12 bases between them. CDR3 loop: CASRQTQGSYNEQFF. The CDR3 DNA reads TGTGCCAGCAGACAGACGCAAGGCTCCTACAATGAGCAGTTCTTC.

The chain uses TRBV9 and TRBJ2-7, with 16 positions matching TRBD2. Germline values: CDR1 SGDLS, CDR2 YYNGEE. Trimming took 3 bases from V and 5 from J; bases not matched to a gene: 5. CDR3 length: 16 residues. The DNA for the CDR3 is TGTGCCAGCAGCGCGGGACTAGCGGGGGGGCTTCACGAGCAGTACTTC. Translated: CASSAGLAGGLHEQYF.

The V gene is TRBV5-4, the J gene TRBJ2-5; D gene uncertain. The CDR3 totals 13 residues. Trimming left V 1 base short and J 4 bases short, with 8 bases between. Germline V gene data show CDR1 as SGHNT and CDR2 as YYREEE (reference sequence). The CDR3 DNA is TGTGCCAGCAGCTTGACTGGCGCAGAGACCCAGTACTTC. It codes for CASSLTGAETQYF.

The chain recombines TRBV5-5 with TRBJ1-1; weak D call: TRBD1 (6 bases). Germline V lookup: CDR1 SGHKS, CDR2 YYEKEE (reference sequence). V lost 0 bases and J lost 1, with 19 bases in between. This CDR3 has 18 amino acids. CDR3 loop: CASSLVAQGLGGNTEAFF. The CDR3 DNA sequence: TGTGCCAGCAGCTTGGTAGCCCAGGGGTTGGGGGGGAACACTGAAGCTTTCTTT.

Only a few counts were recorded for this clone. The V and J genes are TRBV6-5 and TRBJ1-4; no reliable D call. The CDR3 totals 14 residues. Trimming took 5 bases from V and 5 from J, leaving 12 bases between them. Germline V gene lookup returns CDR1 MNHEY and CDR2 SVGAGI. The CDR3 DNA reads as TGTGCCAGCAGTGGTGAGGGTGTGAATGAAAAACTGTTTTTT. Amino acid sequence: CASSGEGVNEKLFF.

The gene calls are TRBV5-1 and TRBJ2-7; the match to TRBD2 covers 9 bases. The V and J ends lost 0 bases and 7 bases, in that order; junction bases with no gene match: 8. Germline V lookup: CDR1 SGHRS, CDR2 YFSETQ. The CDR3 contains 15 residues. CDR3 amino acids: CASSLAAGGVSEQYF. CDR3 sequence (DNA): TGCGCCAGCAGCTTGGCCGCGGGGGGGGTAAGTGAGCAGTACTTC.

Points on this clone: The sample contains more than one DNA sequence encoding this CDR3. V is TRBV6-1 and J is TRBJ2-1; 7 nucleotides align to TRBD1. This CDR3 is built from 15 residues. Germline-derived CDR1 and CDR2 are MNHNS and SASEGT. The trim removed 3 bases at V and 9 bases at J, leaving 11 bases unmatched. The DNA of the CDR3 is TGTGCCAGCAGTGAGATAGAGACAGGGAATCCTGAGCAGTTCTTC. It codes for CASSEIETGNPEQFF.

This clone was recorded only once. The rearrangement links TRBV7-3 to TRBJ2-2, with D possibly being TRBD1 or TRBD2 (5 bases each). CDR1 SGHTA and CDR2 FQGTGA come from the germline V gene. The germline V and J ends were trimmed by 2 bases and 4 bases, with 17 bases remaining between them. This CDR3 comprises 17 residues. The CDR3 sequence is CASSLSGRGRATGELFF. For the CDR3, the DNA is TGTGCCAGCAGCTTATCGGGACGTGGCAGAGCCACCGGGGAGCTGTTTTTT.

This clone was picked up one time. The chain couples TRBV7-9 to TRBJ2-7, with TRBD2 identical over 8 bases. This CDR3 is built from 15 residues. Per the germline V gene, CDR1 is SEHNR and CDR2 is FQNEAQ (reference sequence). V shed 1 base, J shed 0 bases, and the junction held 2 bases outside the gene matches. The CDR3 loop is CASSLGGGISYEQYF. The CDR3, as DNA: TGTGCCAGCAGCTTAGGCGGGGGGATCTCCTACGAGCAGTACTTC.

V is TRBV19 and J is TRBJ2-7, with 7 bases aligning to TRBD1. The CDR3 loop spans 14 amino acids. V dropped 6 bases and J dropped 3; count of bases not matched to a gene: 8. Germline V gene lookup returns CDR1 LNHDA and CDR2 SQIVND (reference sequence). The CDR3 bases are TGTGCCAGTAGCCTCTCGGGACAGTACTACGAGCAGTACTTC. It is translated as CASSLSGQYYEQYF.

V gene TRBV6-5 combines with J gene TRBJ2-2, with D maybe TRBD1 (6 bases). V was shortened by 0 bases and J by 4 bases, with 12 bases between the two germline ends. The CDR3 extends over 16 amino acids. Per the germline V gene, CDR1 is MNHEY and CDR2 is SVGAGI. The CDR3 protein is CASSYSITGTTGELFF. The CDR3 region has the DNA TGTGCCAGCAGTTACTCGATAACAGGGACCACCGGGGAGCTGTTTTTT.

This clone has just a few counts. The CDR3 DNA reads as TGTGCCAGCAGCTACCAACAGGGGGTGGTTTCACCCCTCCACTTT. Translated, it gives CASSYQQGVVSPLHF. V is TRBV7-9 and J is TRBJ1-6; 8 positions agree with TRBD1. The CDR3 sequence is 15 residues long. Germline V gene sequence: CDR1 SEHNR, CDR2 FQNEAQ (reference sequence). V was pared by 4 bases and J by 9 bases, with 8 bases of the junction left unmatched.

The chain recombines TRBV6-1 with TRBJ1-1; the match to TRBD1 covers 7 bases. Germline values: CDR1 MNHNS, CDR2 SASEGT. This CDR3 spans 14 amino acids. V lost 7 bases to trimming and J lost 6 bases; unmatched junction nucleotides: 11. CDR3 loop: CASIRDRVKAEAFF. The DNA of the CDR3 is TGTGCCAGCATCCGAGACAGGGTCAAGGCTGAAGCTTTCTTT.

In this sample, this clone turned up a few times. This chain connects TRBV10-1 to TRBJ2-3; 12 positions agree with TRBD1. CDR3 size: 16 residues. Trimming took 6 bases from V and 4 from J; bases not matched to a gene: 8. CDR1 and CDR2 from the germline V gene are WNHNN and SYGVQD (reference sequence). CDR3 sequence: CASRGTGGRKADTQYF. In DNA form, the CDR3 reads TGCGCCAGCAGGGGGACAGGGGGCAGAAAGGCAGATACGCAGTATTTT.

The V and J genes are TRBV19 and TRBJ1-1; D is ambiguous. This CDR3 has 13 residues. CDR1 LNHDA and CDR2 SQIVND come from the germline V gene (reference sequence). V lost 3 bases and J 1 base, leaving 6 bases between the germline ends. CDR3 DNA: TGTGCCAGTAGTATCTACAGGAACACTGAAGCTTTCTTT. Translated: CASSIYRNTEAFF.

Comments on this clone: Other DNA sequences from this sample encode an identical CDR3 as well. The gene calls are TRBV6-5 and TRBJ2-3; D is undetermined. Germline V gene data show CDR1 as MNHEY and CDR2 as SVGAGI. The CDR3 covers 13 residues. Deletions cut 2 bases from V and 3 bases from J, with 6 bases between. The CDR3 is CASSYRSTDTQYF. CDR3 sequence (DNA): TGTGCCAGCAGTTACAGGTCGACAGATACGCAGTATTTT.

In regard to this clone: This same CDR3 is encoded by further DNA sequences in the sample. The chain recombines TRBV5-6 with TRBJ1-2; tentative D call: TRBD1 (5 bases). In germline, CDR1 is SGHDT, CDR2 YYEEEE. V lost 1 base to trimming and J lost 8 bases, with 12 bases between them. The CDR3 spans 13 residues. CDR3 bases: TGTGCCAGCAGCTTGTTCCAGGGAGAGGGCTACACCTTC. This translates into CASSLFQGEGYTF.

V is TRBV9 and J is TRBJ1-2; 9 nucleotides match TRBD1. Germline trimming cut 3 bases from V and 4 bases from J; bases unmatched to any gene: 7. This CDR3 spans 15 amino acids. From germline, CDR1 is SGDLS and CDR2 YYNGEE. This chain's CDR3 is CASSARQGDAYGYTF. DNA of the CDR3: TGTGCCAGCAGCGCCCGACAGGGGGACGCCTATGGCTACACCTTC.

This clone was counted a few times. CDR3 region: CSVIARDTGELFF. The CDR3 coding sequence is TGCAGCGTAATTGCCAGGGACACCGGGGAGCTGTTTTTT. This chain connects TRBV29-1 to TRBJ2-2, with D possibly being TRBD1 (5 bases). Germline-derived CDR1 and CDR2 are SQVTM and ANQGSEA. V lost 6 bases, J lost 3 bases, and 11 bases lay in between. The CDR3 is 13 amino acids.

This chain joins TRBV5-4 and TRBJ2-3, with D unclear. V lost 7 bases to trimming and J lost 0 bases, with 15 bases between them. Germline CDR1 and CDR2: SGHNT and YYREEE (reference sequence). The CDR3 length is 15 residues. CDR3 nucleotide sequence: TGTGCCAGCCGCCCGTTGGAGTCTAGCACAGATACGCAGTATTTT. Translated: CASRPLESSTDTQYF.

This sequence joins TRBV5-5 and TRBJ1-4; the D is unclear. V lost 4 bases and J 3 bases, leaving 10 bases between the germline ends. CDR1 is SGHKS, CDR2 YYEKEE, per germline (reference sequence). The CDR3 totals 14 residues. As DNA, the CDR3 is TGTGCCAGCAGCGGAGAGGGCGCTAATGAAAAACTGTTTTTT. Protein product: CASSGEGANEKLFF.